This TCR beta chain was documented in a study of T cells in Graves' hyperthyroidism and ophthalmopathy (dated by TCRdb to about 2019). Context from the whole study: Peripheral blood samples were taken at initial diagnosis, before any treatment was given. The paper reports TCR Vbeta CDR3 sequencing of over 120 peripheral blood samples: around 45 ophthalmopathy, approximately 74 hyperthyroidism and 17 progressor patients. In over five Graves' hyperthyroidism patients, the study also compared T-cell repertoires from thyroid tissue with T-cell repertoires from blood. Prospective prediction of ophthalmopathy was tested in an independent validation cohort of about 19 hyperthyroidism patients and 17 patients who later progressed to ophthalmopathy. For training and testing, the 100 or so patients in the discovery cohort were randomly divided in a 7:3 ratio. Following sampling, methimazole starting at 30 mg daily was given to hyperthyroidism patients, and high-dose intravenous methylprednisolone was given to ophthalmopathy patients. A discovery cohort of around 98 patients, about 40 with Graves' ophthalmopathy and over 55 with stable Graves' hyperthyroidism, was used to find distinguishing TCR V-J signatures.

Amplification of TCR beta CDR3 regions was carried out from RNA transcripts. The first round of RT-PCR for the TCR CDR3 was performed with the HTBI primer set and the Qiagen OneStep RT-PCR kit. Libraries were constructed in a second round of multiplex PCR, after which size selection and purification were performed. Libraries were sequenced paired-end with 100 bp reads on an Illumina HiSeq2000. Per the original workflow: SOAPnuke was used to process the raw data, removing reads that contained adapters or uncalled bases, had a mean Phred below 15, or lacked an exact match to the constant primer or identifier. COPE v1.2.5 was used to merge the high-quality paired reads, and each unique nucleotide sequence was defined as a clonotype. MiTCR v1.1 was used to align the clonotypes against IMGT TRBV, TRBD and TRBJ reference segments. The analysis included only V-J combinations with a frequency above 0.0001, which together covered 99.2% of the repertoires. The TCS score was defined as F50 (clonal expansion) divided by E x V (chaos), with BLOSUM62-based TCRdist calculated between CDR3 peptides within each V-J. Welch's t-statistics and random forest reduced roughly 540 V-J features to roughly 13, which were used in a naive Bayes classifier (R e1071). The public reads were run again by TCRdb, first through fastp at Q25 and then through MiXCR, and only productive beta chains were kept. Every CDR3 protein is listed once, alongside the most common genes and DNA of its rows. TCRdb, not the authors, supplied the V and J calls. The sample table records fewer than 350,000 distinct CDR3 sequences; roughly 20% of these occur just once. The top ten clonotypes cover less than 45% of the sample.

Ophthalmopathy patients had moderately to severely active disease, with a Clinical Activity Score of 3 or more, a NOSPECS grade of 4 or more, and a disease duration of less than 3 months. Exclusion was applied to patients with uncontrolled infections, other autoimmune diseases, pregnancy or lactation. Diagnoses were based on clinical symptoms, serum thyroxine and TRAb, thyroid ultrasound and orbital computed tomography. Ficoll-Paque density gradient centrifugation was used to isolate PBMCs from about 9 ml of fresh peripheral blood. Total RNA was extracted using Trizol reagent, and RNA quality was assessed on an Agilent 2100 Bioanalyzer. Notes on this clonotype: The clone's antigen remains unknown. No much larger clonotype is one base removed from it; base qualities were not supplied.

Study-level results and caveats: Sample size was not statistically predetermined, and blinding of investigators to group allocation was not performed. Most expanded thyroid clonotypes (frequency above 0.001) were also detected in blood, a finding suggesting that blood repertoires may reflect thyroid immune responses. In validation, progression to ophthalmopathy was predicted by the model with nearly 71% sensitivity and under 85% specificity, a median of roughly six months before onset. A 13 V-J signature model separated ophthalmopathy from stable hyperthyroidism, with 87.88% sensitivity and about 81% specificity in cross-validation and 80%/75% in testing.

As encoded in the germline V gene, CDR1 is MDHEN while CDR2 is SYDVKM. From cysteine to phenylalanine, the CDR3 is 14 amino acids long. Only the CDR3 part of the read is kept: 42 bases, read in frame from the first base. Germline trimming amounts to 2 bases on V and 7 bases on J, with 1 as the count of junction bases outside the gene matches. In this chain, TRBV28 is recombined with TRBJ1-5, and TRBD1 aligns with 11 junction nucleotides. The sequence was obtained from a man in his fifties or sixties with Graves' ophthalmopathy. Sequenced input: blood. The nucleotide sequence reads as follows: TGTGCCAGCAGTTTAAGGACAGGGGGCCAGCCCCAGCATTTT. This is translated as CASSLRTGGQPQHF. This CDR3, with the reference TRBV28 and TRBJ1-5 proteins standing in past its ends, gives the full variable domain DVKVTQSSRYLVKRTGEKVFLECVQDMDHENMFWYRQDPGLGLRLIYFSYDVKMKEKGDIPEGYSVSREKKERFSLILESASTNQTSMYLCASSLRTGGQPQHFGDGTRLSIL.